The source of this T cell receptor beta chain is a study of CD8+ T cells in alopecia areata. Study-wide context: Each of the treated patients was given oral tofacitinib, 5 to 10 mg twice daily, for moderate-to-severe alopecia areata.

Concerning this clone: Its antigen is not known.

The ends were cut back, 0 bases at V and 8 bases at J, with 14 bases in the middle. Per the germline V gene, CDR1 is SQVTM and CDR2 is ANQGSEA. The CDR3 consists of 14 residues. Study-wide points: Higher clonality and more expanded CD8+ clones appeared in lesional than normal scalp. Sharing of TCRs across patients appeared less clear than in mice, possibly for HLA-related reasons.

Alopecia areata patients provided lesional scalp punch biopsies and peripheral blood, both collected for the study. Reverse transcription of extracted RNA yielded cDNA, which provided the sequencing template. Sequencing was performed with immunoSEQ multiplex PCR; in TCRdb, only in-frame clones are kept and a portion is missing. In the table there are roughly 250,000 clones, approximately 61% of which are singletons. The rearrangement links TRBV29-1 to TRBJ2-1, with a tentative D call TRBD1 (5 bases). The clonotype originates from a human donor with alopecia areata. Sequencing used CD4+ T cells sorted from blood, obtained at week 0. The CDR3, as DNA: TGCAGCGTTGAAGAGTACAGGCAGAACGATGAGCAGTTCTTC. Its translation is CSVEEYRQNDEQFF.